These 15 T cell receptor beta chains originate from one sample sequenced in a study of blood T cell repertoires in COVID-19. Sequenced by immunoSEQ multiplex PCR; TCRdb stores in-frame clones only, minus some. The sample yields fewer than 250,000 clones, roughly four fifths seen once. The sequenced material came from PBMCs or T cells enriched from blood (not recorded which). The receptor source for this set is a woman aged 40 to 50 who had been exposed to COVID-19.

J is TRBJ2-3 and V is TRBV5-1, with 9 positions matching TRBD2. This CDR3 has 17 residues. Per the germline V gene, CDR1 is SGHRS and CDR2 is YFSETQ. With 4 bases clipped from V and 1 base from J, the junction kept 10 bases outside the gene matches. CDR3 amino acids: CASSRLAGASGTDTQYF. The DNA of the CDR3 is TGCGCCAGCAGCAGGTTAGCGGGGGCCTCCGGCACAGATACGCAGTATTTT.

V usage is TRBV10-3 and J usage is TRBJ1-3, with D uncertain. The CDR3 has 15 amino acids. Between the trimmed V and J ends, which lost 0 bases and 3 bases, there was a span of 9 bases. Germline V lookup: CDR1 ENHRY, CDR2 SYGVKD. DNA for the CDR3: TGTGCCATCAGTGAGTCGAAAACAAATGGAAACACCATATATTTT. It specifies CAISESKTNGNTIYF.

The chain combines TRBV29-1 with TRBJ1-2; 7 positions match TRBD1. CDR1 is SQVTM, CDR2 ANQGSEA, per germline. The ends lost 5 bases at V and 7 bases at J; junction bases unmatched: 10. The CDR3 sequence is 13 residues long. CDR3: CSVPYEGAGGYTF. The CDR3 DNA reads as TGCAGCGTTCCCTATGAGGGGGCTGGTGGCTACACCTTC. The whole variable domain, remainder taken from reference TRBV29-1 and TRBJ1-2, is SAVISQKPSRDICQRGTSLTIQCQVDSQVTMMFWYRQQPGQSLTLIATANQGSEATYESGFVIDKFPISRPNLTFSTLTVSNMSPEDSSIYLCSVPYEGAGGYTFGSGTRLTVV.

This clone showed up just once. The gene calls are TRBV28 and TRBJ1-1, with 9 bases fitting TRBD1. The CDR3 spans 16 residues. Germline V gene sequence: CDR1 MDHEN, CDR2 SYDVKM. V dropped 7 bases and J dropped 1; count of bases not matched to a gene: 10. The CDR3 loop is CASTLLGTGWNTEAFF. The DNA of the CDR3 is TGTGCCAGCACCCTTTTGGGGACAGGGTGGAACACTGAAGCTTTCTTT.

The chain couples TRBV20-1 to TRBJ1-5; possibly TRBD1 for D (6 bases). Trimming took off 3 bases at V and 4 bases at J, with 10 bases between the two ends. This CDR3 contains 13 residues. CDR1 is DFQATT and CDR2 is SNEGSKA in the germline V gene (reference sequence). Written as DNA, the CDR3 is TGCAGTGCTAGTAACAGGGAGAATCAGCCCCAGCATTTT. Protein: CSASNRENQPQHF.

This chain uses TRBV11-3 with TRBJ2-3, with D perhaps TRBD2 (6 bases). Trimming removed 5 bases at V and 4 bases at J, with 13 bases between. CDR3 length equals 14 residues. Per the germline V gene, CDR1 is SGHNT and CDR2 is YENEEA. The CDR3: CASSPLGGADTQYF. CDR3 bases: TGTGCCAGCAGCCCCCTGGGGGGAGCAGATACGCAGTATTTT.

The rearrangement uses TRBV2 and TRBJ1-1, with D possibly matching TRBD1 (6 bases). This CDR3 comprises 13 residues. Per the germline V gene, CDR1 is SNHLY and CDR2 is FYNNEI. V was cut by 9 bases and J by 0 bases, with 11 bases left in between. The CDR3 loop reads CASTRDMNTEAFF. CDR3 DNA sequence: TGTGCCAGTACCCGGGACATGAACACTGAAGCTTTCTTT.

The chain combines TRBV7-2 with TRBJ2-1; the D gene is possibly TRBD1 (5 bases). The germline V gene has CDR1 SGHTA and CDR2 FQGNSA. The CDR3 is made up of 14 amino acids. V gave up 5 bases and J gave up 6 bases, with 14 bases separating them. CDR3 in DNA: TGTGCCAGCAGCCCCGGACCAGACAGCAATGAGCAGTTCTTC. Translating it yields CASSPGPDSNEQFF.

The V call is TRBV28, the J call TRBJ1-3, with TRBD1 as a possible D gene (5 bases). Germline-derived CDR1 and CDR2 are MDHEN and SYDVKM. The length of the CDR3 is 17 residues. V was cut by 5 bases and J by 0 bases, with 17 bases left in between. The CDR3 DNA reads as TGTGCCAGCAGTCCGCCGGGACTCCTGAGCTCTGGAAACACCATATATTTT. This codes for CASSPPGLLSSGNTIYF. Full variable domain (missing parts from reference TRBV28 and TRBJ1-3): DVKVTQSSRYLVKRTGEKVFLECVQDMDHENMFWYRQDPGLGLRLIYFSYDVKMKEKGDIPEGYSVSREKKERFSLILESASTNQTSMYLCASSPPGLLSSGNTIYFGEGSWLTVV.

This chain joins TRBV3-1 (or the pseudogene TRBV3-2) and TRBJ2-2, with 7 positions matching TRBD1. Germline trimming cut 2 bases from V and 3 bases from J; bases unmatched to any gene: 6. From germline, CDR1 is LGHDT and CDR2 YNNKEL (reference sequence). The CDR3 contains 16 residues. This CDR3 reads CASSQRQGGYTGELFF. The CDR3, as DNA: TGTGCCAGCAGCCAAAGACAGGGTGGGTACACCGGGGAGCTGTTTTTT.

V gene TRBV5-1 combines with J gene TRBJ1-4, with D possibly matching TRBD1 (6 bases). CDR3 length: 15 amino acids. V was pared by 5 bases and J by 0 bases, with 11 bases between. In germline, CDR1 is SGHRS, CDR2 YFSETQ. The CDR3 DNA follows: TGCGCCAGCAGAACAACAGGGTCAACTAATGAAAAACTGTTTTTT. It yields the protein CASRTTGSTNEKLFF.

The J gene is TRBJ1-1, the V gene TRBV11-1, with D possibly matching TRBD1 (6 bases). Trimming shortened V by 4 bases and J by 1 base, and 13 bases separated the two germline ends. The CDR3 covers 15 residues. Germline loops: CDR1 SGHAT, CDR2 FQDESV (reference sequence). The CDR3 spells CASSSGVWANTEAFF. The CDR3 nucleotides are TGTGCCAGCAGCTCAGGGGTTTGGGCGAACACTGAAGCTTTCTTT.

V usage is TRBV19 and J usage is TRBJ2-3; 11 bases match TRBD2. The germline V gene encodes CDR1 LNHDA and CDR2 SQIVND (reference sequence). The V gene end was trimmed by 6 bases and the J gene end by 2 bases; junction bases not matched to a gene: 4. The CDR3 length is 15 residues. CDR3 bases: TGTGCCAGTAGCCGACTAGCGGGGCCCACAGATACGCAGTATTTT. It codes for CASSRLAGPTDTQYF. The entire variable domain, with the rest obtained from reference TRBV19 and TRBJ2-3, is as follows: DGGITQSPKYLFRKEGQNVTLSCEQNLNHDAMYWYRQDPGQGLRLIYYSQIVNDFQKGDIAEGYSVSREKKESFPLTVTSAQKNPTAFYLCASSRLAGPTDTQYFGPGTRLTVL.

CDR3 DNA sequence: TGTGCCAGCAGTTTAGGGGGACAGAAGGCCTACGAGCAGTACTTC. Translated, it gives CASSLGGQKAYEQYF. The gene calls are TRBV28 and TRBJ2-7, with 7 bases identical to TRBD1. This CDR3 is built from 15 residues. Per the germline V gene, CDR1 is MDHEN and CDR2 is SYDVKM. The V segment lost 2 bases and the J segment 2 bases; nucleotides outside the gene matches: 6.

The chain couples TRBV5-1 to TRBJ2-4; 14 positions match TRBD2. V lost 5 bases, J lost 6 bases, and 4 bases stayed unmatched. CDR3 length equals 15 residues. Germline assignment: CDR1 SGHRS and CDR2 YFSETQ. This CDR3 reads CASRRGTSGGNIQYF. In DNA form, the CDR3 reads TGCGCCAGCAGAAGAGGGACTAGCGGGGGAAACATTCAGTACTTC.